These T cell receptor beta chains were read from a single sample in a study of early T cells in non-severe SARS-CoV-2 infection. TCRdb re-called the 5' RACE reads with MiXCR, one entry per CDR3 protein. The sample shows 75,000 to 100,000 distinct CDR3 sequences, about 15% of them seen only once. Sequencing was performed on whole blood. These receptors originate from an adult who was a healthcare worker with PCR-confirmed SARS-CoV-2 infection or an uninfected control (not recorded which). CDR3s leave out the opening cysteine and the closing phenylalanine or tryptophan.

v_call	j_call	cdr3_length	cdr3_aa
TRBV20-1	TRBJ2-1	12	SARVGGTYNEQF
TRBV7-2	TRBJ2-4	11	ASSLVAKNIQY
TRBV12-3/TRBV12-4	TRBJ2-7	15	ASSPASERDRSYEQY
TRBV12-3/TRBV12-4	TRBJ2-5	17	ASSLATGLAGVVRETQY
TRBV3-2	TRBJ2-2	14	ASSQDRVVGTGELF
TRBV11-1	TRBJ2-3	10	ASSFLTDTQY
TRBV28	TRBJ1-1	9	ASSTNTEAF
TRBV12-3/TRBV12-4	TRBJ1-2	12	ASSPGPSDYGYT
TRBV6-1	TRBJ2-1	13	ASSLDRGLHNEQF
TRBV12-3/TRBV12-4	TRBJ1-1	13	ASSLPDRGWTEAF
TRBV30	TRBJ1-1	13	AWTRDRARSSEAF
TRBV5-1	TRBJ2-7	9	ASSFAYEQY
TRBV5-8	TRBJ1-6	14	ASSFHGTGYNSPLH
TRBV25-1	TRBJ2-5	11	ASRRAYQETQY
TRBV30	TRBJ2-3	16	AWRGRASLASGTDTQY
TRBV12-3/TRBV12-4	TRBJ2-4	11	ASRAGAKNIQY
TRBV7-9	TRBJ1-6	11	ASVSSYNSPLH
TRBV18	TRBJ1-1	13	ASSPPGSPNTEAF
TRBV12-3/TRBV12-4	TRBJ1-2	12	ASRKWGQGYGYT
TRBV6-6	TRBJ2-3	11	ASSYLGTDTQY
TRBV29-1	TRBJ1-4	13	SVPGQPGGSEKLF
TRBV28	TRBJ2-1	17	ASSPGLAGVDPNYNEQF
TRBV7-2	TRBJ1-5	13	ASSSRPGFGQPQH
TRBV2	TRBJ1-1	13	ASSEDTRGNTEAF
TRBV2	TRBJ2-7	13	ASSENPRPIDEQY
TRBV10-3	TRBJ2-7	10	AISDSFYEQY
TRBV27	TRBJ1-2	11	ASSLQGGHGYT
TRBV4-1	TRBJ2-1	13	AISRVGASYNEQF
TRBV5-1	TRBJ2-1	12	ASSSLGGYNEQF
TRBV20-1	TRBJ1-1	15	SAVQGALGPMNTEAF
TRBV2	TRBJ1-1	11	ASSEARATEAF
TRBV30	TRBJ2-1	14	AWRDPGLTNYNEQF
TRBV6-5	TRBJ2-7	9	ASRARGKQY